A single sample is the source of the 25 T cell receptor beta chains below, sequenced in a study of spatial heterogeneity in lung cancer. Described time point: sample taken at primary tumor resection. MiXCR was run by TCRdb on the 5' RACE reads, yielding one entry per CDR3 protein. The sample holds approximately 25,000 distinct CDR3 sequences, 6% to 7.5% seen once. Sequencing was performed on PBMCs, taken at surgery. The receptors derive from a male donor with early-stage non-small cell lung cancer.

This clonotype was seen many times. The CDR3 here is CASSQETRVGNIQYF. The CDR3 region has the DNA TGCGCCAGCAGCCAAGAAACCCGGGTAGGGAACATTCAGTACTTC. The rearrangement uses TRBV4-1 and TRBJ2-4, with D hard to call. CDR1 and CDR2 from the germline V gene are MGHRA and YSYEKL. This CDR3 has 15 amino acids. Trimming took off 0 bases at V and 7 bases at J, with 13 bases between the two ends.

There are many counts of this clonotype. The V call is TRBV9, the J call TRBJ1-4; 7 bases are a match to TRBD1. Per the germline V gene, CDR1 is SGDLS and CDR2 is YYNGEE. The trim removed 0 bases at V and 3 bases at J, leaving 5 bases unmatched. This CDR3 is 16 amino acids long. The CDR3 DNA sequence: TGTGCCAGCAGCGTAGGGACAGGAGGTTCTAATGAAAAACTGTTTTTT. Its protein is CASSVGTGGSNEKLFF.

Relative to its sample, this clonotype is medium-sized. CDR3 DNA: TGTGCCACCGCTGTTGCTGGGACACCCCACGAGCAGTACTTC. Encoded protein: CATAVAGTPHEQYF. This chain connects TRBV10-3 to TRBJ2-7; TRBD1 is a possible D gene (6 bases). The CDR3 is 14 amino acids. Trimming shortened V by 10 bases and J by 5 bases, and 21 bases separated the two germline ends. The germline V gene has CDR1 ENHRY and CDR2 SYGVKD.

This clonotype was detected ten times or more. The chain employs TRBV2 and TRBJ2-7; 7 bases agree with TRBD1. After removal of 4 bases from V and 1 base from J, the junction contained 4 bases not matched to a gene. The CDR3 is made up of 14 amino acids. Germline V gene data show CDR1 as SNHLY and CDR2 as FYNNEI. CDR3 bases: TGTGCCAGCAGTGTAGAGGGGGCTTCCTACGAGCAGTACTTC. This codes for CASSVEGASYEQYF.

The chain links TRBV29-1 to TRBJ2-1; D remains ambiguous. V was pared by 7 bases and J by 6 bases, with 13 bases between. Germline V gives CDR1 SQVTM, CDR2 ANQGSEA. CDR3 length: 12 amino acids. In nucleotides, the CDR3 is TGCAGCGGAATGGGGTCTGCCAATGAGCAGTTCTTC. Its protein product is CSGMGSANEQFF.

This clonotype has at least ten counts. V gene TRBV28 combines with J gene TRBJ2-2, with D perhaps TRBD1 (6 bases). CDR1 and CDR2 (germline): MDHEN, SYDVKM. Trimming pared 5 bases from V and 4 bases from J, leaving 14 bases between. CDR3 length: 15 amino acids. CDR3 in amino acids: CASSQTSGATGELFF. The CDR3 coding sequence is TGTGCCAGCAGTCAAACTTCAGGGGCCACCGGGGAGCTGTTTTTT. The full variable domain, rest sourced from reference TRBV28 and TRBJ2-2, is DVKVTQSSRYLVKRTGEKVFLECVQDMDHENMFWYRQDPGLGLRLIYFSYDVKMKEKGDIPEGYSVSREKKERFSLILESASTNQTSMYLCASSQTSGATGELFFGEGSRLTVL.

Many counts were recorded for this clonotype. The chain links TRBV20-1 to TRBJ2-7; the match to TRBD2 covers 9 bases. This CDR3 spans 14 amino acids. In germline, CDR1 is DFQATT, CDR2 SNEGSKA (reference sequence). Trimming removed 5 bases from V and 0 bases from J; junction bases left unmatched: 5. The CDR3 coding sequence is TGCAGTGCTCCTTTTAGCGGGAGCTCCTACGAGCAGTACTTC. Its protein product is CSAPFSGSSYEQYF.

Many counts were recorded for this clonotype. The V call is TRBV5-1, the J call TRBJ1-2; no reliable D call. Trimming left V 2 bases short and J 6 bases short, with 17 bases between. The V gene's germline CDR1 is SGHRS and CDR2 YFSETQ. The CDR3 consists of 15 residues. CDR3 nucleotide sequence: TGCGCCAGCAGCTTTGGTCCTACGGTTTCGAATGGCTACACCTTC. Translating gives CASSFGPTVSNGYTF.

The chain joins TRBV7-2 to TRBJ2-6, with a weak D call TRBD1 (6 bases). Trimming cost V 3 bases and J 0 bases, with 12 bases left between them. CDR3 size: 17 residues. Germline CDR1 SGHTA, CDR2 FQGNSA. The CDR3 DNA reads TGTGCCAGCAGCTTGGGACATAAAATCTCTGGGGCCAACGTCCTGACTTTC. Translation: CASSLGHKISGANVLTF.

CDR3: CASSGRKGQAHNEQFF. The CDR3 nucleotides are TGTGCCAGCAGTGGAAGGAAAGGACAGGCCCACAATGAGCAGTTCTTC. This sequence joins TRBV2 and TRBJ2-1; 7 nucleotides line up with TRBD1. This CDR3 has 16 residues. Losses at the gene ends were 4 bases for V and 5 bases for J; bases not matched to a gene: 11. Germline V gene data show CDR1 as SNHLY and CDR2 as FYNNEI.

This clonotype was recorded at least ten times. The chain couples TRBV10-1 to TRBJ2-1; a weak D match, TRBD2 (6 bases). The V gene lost 7 bases and the J gene lost 8 bases, with 15 bases spanning the gap. The CDR3 runs to 13 residues. Germline values: CDR1 WNHNN, CDR2 SYGVQD (reference sequence). CDR3 amino acids: CASNPGTGDEQFF. DNA for the CDR3: TGCGCCAGCAACCCCGGGACGGGGGATGAGCAGTTCTTC.

This clonotype came up many times. The chain has TRBV5-6 and TRBJ2-3; D remains unclear. Germline CDR1 SGHDT, CDR2 YYEEEE. V lost 6 bases to trimming and J lost 2 bases, with 10 bases between them. CDR3 length: 13 residues. Here the CDR3 DNA reads TGTGCCAGCACGGCGCGTACCACAGATACGCAGTATTTT. Translation gives CASTARTTDTQYF.

Ten or more counts support this clonotype. The chain joins TRBV5-1 to TRBJ2-7, with no clear D. The CDR3 sequence is 13 residues long. Looked up from germline, CDR1 is SGHRS and CDR2 is YFSETQ. The germline V and J ends were trimmed by 2 bases and 1 base, with 7 bases remaining between them. CDR3 residues: CASSFTGSYEQYF. In DNA, the CDR3 is TGCGCCAGCAGCTTCACCGGTTCCTACGAGCAGTACTTC.

This clonotype was seen a few times. The chain links TRBV9 to TRBJ2-7; D might be TRBD1 (5 bases). CDR1 is SGDLS, CDR2 YYNGEE, per germline. Trimming pared 3 bases from V and 2 bases from J, leaving 12 bases between. The CDR3 contains 14 residues. The CDR3 sequence is CASSEQVAAYEQYF. The CDR3 region has the DNA TGTGCCAGCAGCGAACAGGTTGCCGCCTACGAGCAGTACTTC.

This clonotype was observed many times. The rearrangement uses TRBV6-5 and TRBJ2-3; perhaps TRBD1 as D (6 bases). The CDR3 consists of 15 residues. Looked up from germline, CDR1 is MNHEY and CDR2 is SVGAGI. Trimming cost V 0 bases and J 2 bases, with 9 bases left between them. The CDR3 DNA sequence: TGTGCCAGCAGTTACTCACAGGGTTTCACAGATACGCAGTATTTT. It codes for CASSYSQGFTDTQYF.

The sample holds many counts of this clonotype. The rearrangement joins TRBV20-1 to TRBJ2-3; 11 bases map to TRBD2. Germline trimming cut 3 bases from V and 0 bases from J; bases unmatched to any gene: 8. Germline CDR1 and CDR2: DFQATT and SNEGSKA (reference sequence). The CDR3 contains 17 residues. The CDR3 sequence is CSARSSGRPSSTDTQYF. CDR3 bases: TGCAGTGCTAGGTCTAGCGGGAGGCCCTCTAGCACAGATACGCAGTATTTT.

In this sample, this clonotype turned up many times. The chain carries TRBV5-5 and TRBJ2-7, with unresolved D. V gave up 0 bases and J gave up 0 bases, with 10 bases separating them. The germline V gene encodes CDR1 SGHKS and CDR2 YYEKEE (reference sequence). CDR3 length equals 15 residues. CDR3 sequence reads: CASSLEVRSSYEQYF. Here the CDR3 DNA reads TGTGCCAGCAGCTTGGAAGTCCGTAGCTCCTACGAGCAGTACTTC.

This clonotype was picked up a small number of times. V is TRBV18 and J is TRBJ2-1, with 9 bases lining up with TRBD2. The V segment lost 3 bases and the J segment 8 bases; nucleotides outside the gene matches: 11. Germline V gene data show CDR1 as KGHSH and CDR2 as LQKENI. The CDR3 extends over 16 amino acids. CDR3 amino acids: CASSPPGTSFLYEQFF. DNA for the CDR3: TGTGCCAGCTCACCGCCCGGGACTAGCTTTCTCTATGAGCAGTTCTTC.

The sample holds a few counts of this clonotype. This rearrangement joins TRBV7-2 to TRBJ2-1; TRBD2 is a possible D gene (6 bases). With 3 bases removed from V and 10 bases from J, the gap between germline ends came to 16 bases. Germline V gene sequence: CDR1 SGHTA, CDR2 FQGNSA. This CDR3 region has 14 residues. CDR3 sequence reads: CASSFLPEGHEQFF. CDR3 sequence (DNA): TGTGCCAGCAGCTTCCTCCCGGAGGGTCACGAGCAGTTCTTC.

This clonotype was found many times. The rearrangement uses TRBV14 and TRBJ2-1; D perhaps matches TRBD1 (5 bases). The CDR3 has 12 residues. V was pared by 3 bases and J by 13 bases, with 13 bases between. Germline values: CDR1 SGHDN, CDR2 FVKESK. The CDR3 reads CASSQPLRVQFF. CDR3 sequence (DNA): TGTGCCAGCAGCCAGCCTCTCAGGGTCCAGTTCTTC.

This clonotype is medium-sized in the sample. The chain has TRBV28 and TRBJ1-4; TRBD1 agrees at 8 bases. From germline, CDR1 is MDHEN and CDR2 SYDVKM. V gave up 6 bases and J gave up 6 bases; unmatched junction bases: 9. The CDR3 contains 15 residues. CDR3 DNA sequence: TGTGCCAGCAGCCTAATCGGACAGGGCGATGAAAAACTGTTTTTT. Protein: CASSLIGQGDEKLFF.

There are many counts of this clonotype. CDR3 residues: CASSLETGVEQYV. The CDR3 region has the DNA TGTGCCAGCTCACTCGAAACAGGGGTCGAGCAGTACGTC. The genes are TRBV18 and TRBJ2-7; 7 bases are a match to TRBD1. Germline CDR1 KGHSH, CDR2 LQKENI. The V and J ends lost 4 bases and 6 bases, in that order; junction bases with no gene match: 6. The CDR3 runs 13 residues.

This clonotype was recorded at least ten times. The J gene is TRBJ1-2, the V gene TRBV20-1; D might be TRBD1 (5 bases). The CDR3 has 13 residues. V lost 0 bases and J lost 5, with 10 bases in between. Germline V gene data show CDR1 as DFQATT and CDR2 as SNEGSKA (reference sequence). The CDR3 loop reads CSARDPGTYGYTF. The CDR3 DNA follows: TGCAGTGCTAGAGATCCCGGGACGTATGGCTACACCTTC.

At least ten counts were recorded for this clonotype. J is TRBJ2-5 and V is TRBV2; D is possibly TRBD1 (6 bases). Trimming pared 6 bases from V and 4 bases from J, leaving 12 bases between. The CDR3 has 13 residues. CDR1 is SNHLY and CDR2 is FYNNEI in the germline V gene. The CDR3 nucleotides are TGTGCCAGCAGGGGAACAGGGTTAGAGACCCAGTACTTC. Protein sequence: CASRGTGLETQYF.

This clonotype was picked up a small number of times. The CDR3 DNA reads as TGTGCCAGCAGTGAGGCGAGGTGGGGAAACACTGAAGCTTTCTTT. Protein product: CASSEARWGNTEAFF. The genes are TRBV25-1 and TRBJ1-1; D remains ambiguous. From germline, CDR1 is MGHDK and CDR2 SYGVNS. The CDR3 contains 15 residues. The V end was cut by 3 bases, the J end by 2 bases, with 13 bases between.